This T cell receptor (beta chain) was obtained from a study of multiple sclerosis patients with progressive multifocal leukoencephalopathy. Study results and caveats: Most PML patients had lower entropy, suggesting less diverse TRB repertoires.

As to this clone: What it recognizes is unknown.

Every PCR reaction included synthetic inline CDR3 controls for all V-J pairings. Assay used: immunoSEQ multiplex PCR; TCRdb lists only in-frame clones, some missing. The sample holds roughly 28,000 clones, about 85% seen once. Time point: time of PML onset. Trimming left V 8 bases short and J 7 bases short, with 15 bases between. Germline V CDR1 and CDR2: SGHNT, YENEEA. This CDR3 contains 14 residues. Source: PBMCs, taken from a patient treated with natalizumab. The TCR comes from a woman younger than 45 with progressive multifocal leukoencephalopathy. The V gene is TRBV11-3, the J gene TRBJ1-6; D possibly corresponds to TRBD1 (6 bases). The DNA for the CDR3 is TGTGCCAGCTCTTACGGGGGCCCCAATTCACCCCTCCACTTT. Translating gives CASSYGGPNSPLHF.